Reported below is one T cell receptor beta chain. The data are from a study of cytomegalovirus exposure and HLA in healthy donors. For the study at large: Unique TCR beta sequences numbering about 100 million came from approximately 180 million T cells in an earlier analysis.

The PCR employed 60 Vbeta primers together with 13 Jbeta primers. The table came from immunoSEQ multiplex PCR; TCRdb's copy has only in-frame clones and leaves some out. The table lists 150,000 to 200,000 clones, 81% of them singletons. Germline CDR1 and CDR2: SGHVS and FNYEAQ. This CDR3 has 13 amino acids. Deletions cut 5 bases from V and 0 bases from J, with 8 bases between. The rearrangement uses TRBV7-6 and TRBJ2-7; maybe TRBD2 (5 bases). This sequence was found in a woman aged 30 to 39 in good health and CMV-seronegative. The sequenced material came from PBMCs. The CDR3 DNA reads as TGTGCCAGCAGCCCAAGCGGCTCCTACGAGCAGTACTTC. Translated: CASSPSGSYEQYF.